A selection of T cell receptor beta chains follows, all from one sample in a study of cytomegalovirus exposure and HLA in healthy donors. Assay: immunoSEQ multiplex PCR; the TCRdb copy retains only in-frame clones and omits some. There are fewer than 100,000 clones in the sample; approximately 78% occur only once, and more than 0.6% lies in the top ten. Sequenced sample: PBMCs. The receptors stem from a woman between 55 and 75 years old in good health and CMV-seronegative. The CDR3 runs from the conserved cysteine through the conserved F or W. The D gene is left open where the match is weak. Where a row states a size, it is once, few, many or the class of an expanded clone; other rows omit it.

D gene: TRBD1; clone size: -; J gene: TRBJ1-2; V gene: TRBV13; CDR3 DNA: TGTGCCAGCAGCCTAAGGGACAGCTATGGCTACACCTTC; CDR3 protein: CASSLRDSYGYTF
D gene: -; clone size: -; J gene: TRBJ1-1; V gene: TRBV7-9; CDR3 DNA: TGTGCCAGCAGCTTAAATACGGGGGACACTGAAGCTTTCTTT; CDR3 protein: CASSLNTGDTEAFF
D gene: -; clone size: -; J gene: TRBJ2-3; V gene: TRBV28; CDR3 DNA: TGTGCCAGCAGAACTAGCACAGATACGCAGTATTTT; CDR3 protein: CASRTSTDTQYF
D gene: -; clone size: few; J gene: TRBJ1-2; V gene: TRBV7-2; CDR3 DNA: TGTGCCAGCAGTAATACAGGGCAGAACTATGGCTACACCTTC; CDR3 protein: CASSNTGQNYGYTF
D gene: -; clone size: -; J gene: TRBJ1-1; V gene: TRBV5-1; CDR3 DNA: TGCGCCAGCAGCTTCACGACAGCAGCGAACACTGAAGCTTTCTTT; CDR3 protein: CASSFTTAANTEAFF
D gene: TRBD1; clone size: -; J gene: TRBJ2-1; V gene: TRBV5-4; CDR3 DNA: TGTGCCAGCAGCTTGGATTCAACAGGGGAGAAGCAGTTCTTC; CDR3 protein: CASSLDSTGEKQFF
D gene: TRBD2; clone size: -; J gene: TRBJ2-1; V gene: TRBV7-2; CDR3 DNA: TGTGCCAGCAGCTTAATTTCTAGCGGTGCCTACAATGAGCAGTTCTTC; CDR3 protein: CASSLISSGAYNEQFF
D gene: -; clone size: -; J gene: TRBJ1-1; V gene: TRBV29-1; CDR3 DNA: TGCAGCGCTCCCGATAGGGACTCAAGCCTGGGGGGGACTGAAGCTTTCTTT; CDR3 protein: CSAPDRDSSLGGTEAFF
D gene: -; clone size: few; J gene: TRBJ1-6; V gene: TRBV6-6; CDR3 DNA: TGTGCCAGCAGTTACTCGAGTCAGGTCGCACCCCTCCACTTT; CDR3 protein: CASSYSSQVAPLHF
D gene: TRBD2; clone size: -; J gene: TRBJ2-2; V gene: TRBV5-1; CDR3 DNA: TGCGCCAGCAGCTTGCCGGGGGGGCTGAACACCGGGGAGCTGTTTTTT; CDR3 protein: CASSLPGGLNTGELFF
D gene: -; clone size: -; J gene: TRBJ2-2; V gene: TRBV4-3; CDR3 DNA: TGCGCCAGCAGCCCTCCTATCGGCGGGGAGCTGTTTTTT; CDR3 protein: CASSPPIGGELFF
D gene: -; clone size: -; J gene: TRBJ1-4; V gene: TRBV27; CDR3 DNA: TGTGCCAGCAGTTTAAAGGGGCGAGGTGAAAAACTGTTTTTT; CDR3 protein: CASSLKGRGEKLFF
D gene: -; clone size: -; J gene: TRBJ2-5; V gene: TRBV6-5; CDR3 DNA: TGTGCCAGCAGTTACTCGACCCAGGGCGAAGAGACCCAGTACTTC; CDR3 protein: CASSYSTQGEETQYF
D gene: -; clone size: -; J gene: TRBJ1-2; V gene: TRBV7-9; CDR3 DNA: TGTGCCAGCAGCTCGCCTGAAAGGGGCTATGGCTACACCTTC; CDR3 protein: CASSSPERGYGYTF
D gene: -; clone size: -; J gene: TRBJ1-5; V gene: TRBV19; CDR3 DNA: TGTGCCAGTAGTGGGGAGGTTTCCAATCAGCCCCAGCATTTT; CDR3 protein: CASSGEVSNQPQHF
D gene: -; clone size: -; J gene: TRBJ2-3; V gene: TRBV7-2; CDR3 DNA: TGTGCCAGCAGCTCGCCTAGGGGGAGCACAGATACGCAGTATTTT; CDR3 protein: CASSSPRGSTDTQYF
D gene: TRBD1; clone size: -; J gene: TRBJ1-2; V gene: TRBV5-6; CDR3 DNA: TGTGCCAGCAGCTCGGAAGACAGGGTTTATGGCTACACCTTC; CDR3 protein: CASSSEDRVYGYTF
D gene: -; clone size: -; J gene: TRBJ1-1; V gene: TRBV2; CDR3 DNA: TGTGCCAGCAGTCCGGACTGGAACACTGAAGCTTTCTTT; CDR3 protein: CASSPDWNTEAFF
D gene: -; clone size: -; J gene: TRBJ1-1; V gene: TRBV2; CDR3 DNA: TGTGCCAGCCGGGTGGCACAGAACACTGAAGCTTTCTTT; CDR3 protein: CASRVAQNTEAFF
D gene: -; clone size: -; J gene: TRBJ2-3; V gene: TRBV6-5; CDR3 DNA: TGTGCCAGCAGTCAACAGGTTGGCAGCACAGATACGCAGTATTTT; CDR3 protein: CASSQQVGSTDTQYF
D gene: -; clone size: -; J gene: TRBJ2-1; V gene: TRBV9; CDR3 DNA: TGTGCCAGCAGCGTAGGGGGCGCCAGTTACAATGAGCAGTTCTTC; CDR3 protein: CASSVGGASYNEQFF
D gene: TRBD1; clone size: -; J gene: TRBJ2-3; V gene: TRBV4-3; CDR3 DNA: TGCGCCAGCAGCCAAGGGACAGGGGAAACAAATACGCAGTATTTT; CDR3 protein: CASSQGTGETNTQYF
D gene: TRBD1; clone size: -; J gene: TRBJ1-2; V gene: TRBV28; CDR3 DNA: TGTGCCAGCAGTTTCGGACAGGGGGCCCCCTATGGCTACACCTTC; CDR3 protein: CASSFGQGAPYGYTF
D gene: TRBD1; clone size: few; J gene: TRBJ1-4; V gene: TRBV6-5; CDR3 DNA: TGTGCCAGCAGTTACACCTCGACAGGGTTGGTTGAAAAACTGTTTTTT; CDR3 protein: CASSYTSTGLVEKLFF
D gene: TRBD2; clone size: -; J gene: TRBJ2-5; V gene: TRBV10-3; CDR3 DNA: TGTGCCATCAGTGGGGGACTAGCGGGAGGAGAAGAGACCCAGTACTTC; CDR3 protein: CAISGGLAGGEETQYF
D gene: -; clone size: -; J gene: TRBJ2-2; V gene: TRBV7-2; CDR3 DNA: TGTGCCAGCAGCTTAGCGGCCCGAGGGAGCGCCGGGGAGCTGTTTTTT; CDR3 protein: CASSLAARGSAGELFF
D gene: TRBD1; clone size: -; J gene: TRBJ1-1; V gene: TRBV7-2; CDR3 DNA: TGTGCCAGCAGCTCAAGGACAGGCACTGAAGCTTTCTTT; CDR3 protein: CASSSRTGTEAFF
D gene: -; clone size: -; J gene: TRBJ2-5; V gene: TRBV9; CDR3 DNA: TGTGCCAGCAGCGTAGTAGGAGCCCCCGGGGAGACCCAGTACTTC; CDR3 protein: CASSVVGAPGETQYF
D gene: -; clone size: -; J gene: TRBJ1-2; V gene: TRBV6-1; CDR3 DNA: TGTGCCAGCAGTGAAGAACGGTTCTATGGCTACACCTTC; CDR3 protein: CASSEERFYGYTF
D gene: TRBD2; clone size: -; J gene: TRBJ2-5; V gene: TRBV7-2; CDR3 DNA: TGTGCCAGCAGCTCGGCAGGGACTAGCGGGATCGAGACCCAGTACTTC; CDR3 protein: CASSSAGTSGIETQYF
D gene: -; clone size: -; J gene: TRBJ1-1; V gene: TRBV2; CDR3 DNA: TGTGCCAGCAGTGAATGGGGGCCCGTTAACACTGAAGCTTTCTTT; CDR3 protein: CASSEWGPVNTEAFF
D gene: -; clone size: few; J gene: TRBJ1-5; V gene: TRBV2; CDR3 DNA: TGTGCCAGCCGGCGGGGAGAGCGGCCTCAGCCCCAGCATTTT; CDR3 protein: CASRRGERPQPQHF
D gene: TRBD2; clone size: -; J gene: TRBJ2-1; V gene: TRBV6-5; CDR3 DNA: TGTGCCAGCAGTTACTTGGGGGGGGAGCAGTTCTTC; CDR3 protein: CASSYLGGEQFF
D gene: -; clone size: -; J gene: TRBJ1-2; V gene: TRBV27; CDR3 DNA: TGTGCCAGCAGGAGAGAGGACTATGGCTACACCTTC; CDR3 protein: CASRREDYGYTF
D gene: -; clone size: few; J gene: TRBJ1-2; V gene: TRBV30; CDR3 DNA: TGTGCCTGGAGTGTACTACAGGAAAATGGCTACACCTTC; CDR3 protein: CAWSVLQENGYTF
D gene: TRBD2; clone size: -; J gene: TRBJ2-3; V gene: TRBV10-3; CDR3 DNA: TGTGCCATCAATCTAGCGGGGGGGGACGATACGCAGTATTTT; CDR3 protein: CAINLAGGDDTQYF
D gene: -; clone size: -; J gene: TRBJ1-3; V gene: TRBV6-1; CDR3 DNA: TGTGCCAGCAGTGCGCAGGGCCCCAGCCCTGGAAACACCATATATTTT; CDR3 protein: CASSAQGPSPGNTIYF
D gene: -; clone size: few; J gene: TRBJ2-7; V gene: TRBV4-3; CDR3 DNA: TGCGCCAGCAGCCAAGATTTTAACTACTACGGGGAGCAGTACTTC; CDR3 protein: CASSQDFNYYGEQYF
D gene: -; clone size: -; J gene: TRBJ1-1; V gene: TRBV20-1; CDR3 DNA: TGCAGTGCTTACGCAAGCCTTGAAGCTTTCTTT; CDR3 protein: CSAYASLEAFF
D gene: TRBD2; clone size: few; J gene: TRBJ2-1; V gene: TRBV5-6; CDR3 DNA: TGTGCCAGCTCCCTCCTAGCGGGTTCTTACAATGAGCAGTTCTTC; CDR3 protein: CASSLLAGSYNEQFF
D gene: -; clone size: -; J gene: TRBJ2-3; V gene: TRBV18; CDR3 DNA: TGTGCCAGCTCACCTTTTCGCGATGGAGATACGCAGTATTTT; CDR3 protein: CASSPFRDGDTQYF
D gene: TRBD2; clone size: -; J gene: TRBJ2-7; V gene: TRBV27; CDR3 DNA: TGTGCCAGCAGATTAGCGTTAGCGGGCGAGCAGTACTTC; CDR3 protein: CASRLALAGEQYF
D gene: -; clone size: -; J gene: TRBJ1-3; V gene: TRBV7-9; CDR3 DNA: TGTGCCAGCCGAGCGGGACCCTCTGGAAACACCATATATTTT; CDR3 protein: CASRAGPSGNTIYF